Detailed here is one TCR beta chain. Its antigen is not identified. This entry comes from a study of persistence of HIV-infected CD4 T cells. This was the immunoSEQ version 4 assay in survey mode. Profiling relied on immunoSEQ multiplex PCR, and the TCRdb table lists in-frame clones only, not all of them. The sample lists about 64,000 clones, roughly 75% seen once, with approximately 1.7% in the top ten. Trimming left V 2 bases short and J 3 bases short, with 1 base between. CDR3 length: 11 residues. Germline loops: CDR1 DFQATT, CDR2 SNEGSKA (reference sequence). The stimulus was an HIV-1 Gag 15-mer peptide pool, 0.85 to 1 ug/peptide/mL. CD40L/CD69 double-negative CD45RO-high memory CD4+ T cells were collected. Adults with HIV-1 started suppressive ART while chronically infected.

The chain is built from TRBV20-1 and TRBJ1-4; D is unresolved. Sequences were derived from CD4+ T cells sorted from PBMCs after approximately 18-hour stimulation, sampled from a patient who received antiretroviral therapy. The receptor was isolated from an adult man with HIV who was CMV-seropositive. In nucleotides, the CDR3 is TGCAGTGCTAGATCTAATGAAAAACTGTTTTTT. Its translation: CSARSNEKLFF.